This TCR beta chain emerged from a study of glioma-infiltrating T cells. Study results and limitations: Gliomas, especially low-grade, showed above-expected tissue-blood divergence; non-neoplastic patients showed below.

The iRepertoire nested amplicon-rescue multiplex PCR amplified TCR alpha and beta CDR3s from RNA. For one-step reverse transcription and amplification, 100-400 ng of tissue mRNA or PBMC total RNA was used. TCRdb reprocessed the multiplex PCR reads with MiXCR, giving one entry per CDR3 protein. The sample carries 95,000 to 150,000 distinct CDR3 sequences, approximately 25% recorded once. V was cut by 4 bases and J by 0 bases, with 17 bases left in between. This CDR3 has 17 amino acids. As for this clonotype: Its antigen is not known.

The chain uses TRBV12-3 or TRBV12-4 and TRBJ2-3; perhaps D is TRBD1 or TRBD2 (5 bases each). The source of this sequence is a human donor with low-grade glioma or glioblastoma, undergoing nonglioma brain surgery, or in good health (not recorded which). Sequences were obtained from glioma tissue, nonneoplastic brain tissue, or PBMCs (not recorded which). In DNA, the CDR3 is TGTGCCAGCAGTTCGCAATTGGGGACGGGCAGCACAGATACGCAGTATTTT. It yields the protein CASSSQLGTGSTDTQYF.